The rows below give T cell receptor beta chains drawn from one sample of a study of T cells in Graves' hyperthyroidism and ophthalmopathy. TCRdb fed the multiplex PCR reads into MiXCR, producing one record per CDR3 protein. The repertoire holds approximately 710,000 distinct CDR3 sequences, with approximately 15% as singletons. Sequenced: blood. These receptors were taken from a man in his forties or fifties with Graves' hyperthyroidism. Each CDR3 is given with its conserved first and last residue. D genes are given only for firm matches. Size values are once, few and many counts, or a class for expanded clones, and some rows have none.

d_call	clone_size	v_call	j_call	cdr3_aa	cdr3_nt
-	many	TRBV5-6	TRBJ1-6	CASSWVSNSPLHF	TGTGCCAGCAGCTGGGTCTCGAATTCACCCCTCCACTTT
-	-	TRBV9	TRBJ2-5	CASSVAGETQYF	TGTGCCAGCAGCGTGGCGGGGGAGACCCAGTACTTC
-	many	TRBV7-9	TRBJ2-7	CASSFSGYEQYF	TGCGCCAGCAGCTTCTCCGGCTACGAGCAGTACTTC
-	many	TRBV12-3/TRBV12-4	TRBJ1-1	CASTKTWGGHTEAFF	TGTGCCAGCACAAAGACTTGGGGAGGACACACTGAAGCTTTCTTT
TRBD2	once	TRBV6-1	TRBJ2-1	CASSMGLAGIEQFF	TGTGCCAGCAGTATGGGACTAGCGGGAATTGAGCAGTTCTTC
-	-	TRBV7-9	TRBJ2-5	CASTHTGDGQETQYF	TGTGCCAGCACCCACACCGGGGACGGACAAGAGACCCAGTACTTC
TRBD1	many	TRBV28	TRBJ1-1	CASNTGQGAWNTEAFF	TGTGCCAGCAACACCGGACAGGGAGCTTGGAACACTGAAGCTTTCTTT
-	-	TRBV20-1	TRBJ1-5	CSAPTKTGSNQPQHF	TGCAGTGCTCCGACCAAAACAGGTAGCAATCAGCCCCAGCATTTT
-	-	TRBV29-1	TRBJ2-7	CSAELRGSSYEQYF	TGCAGCGCAGAATTACGGGGTAGCTCCTACGAGCAGTACTTC
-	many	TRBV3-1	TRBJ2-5	CASSRNSGPPQETQYF	TGTGCCAGCAGCAGAAATAGCGGCCCTCCTCAAGAGACCCAGTACTTC
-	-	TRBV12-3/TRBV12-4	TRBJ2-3	CASSRIADTQYF	TGTGCCAGCAGCCGTATAGCAGATACGCAGTATTTT
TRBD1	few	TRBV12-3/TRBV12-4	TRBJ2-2	CAGSHRGSNTGELFF	TGTGCCGGCAGCCACAGGGGTTCGAACACCGGGGAGCTGTTTTTT
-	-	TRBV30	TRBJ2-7	CAWSPGPRDEQYF	TGTGCCTGGAGTCCCGGCCCCAGGGACGAGCAGTACTTC
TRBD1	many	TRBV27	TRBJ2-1	CASNLGQGPYNEQFF	TGTGCCAGCAACCTGGGACAGGGGCCTTACAATGAGCAGTTCTTC
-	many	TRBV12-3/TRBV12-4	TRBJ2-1	CASSLKGGNSYNEQFF	TGTGCCAGCAGTTTAAAGGGCGGGAACTCCTACAATGAGCAGTTCTTC
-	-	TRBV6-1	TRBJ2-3	CASFSGGSDTQYF	TGTGCCAGCTTCTCTGGAGGTTCAGATACGCAGTATTTT
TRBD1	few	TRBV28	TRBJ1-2	CAGGRQGNYGYTF	TGTGCCGGAGGAAGACAGGGGAACTATGGCTACACCTTC
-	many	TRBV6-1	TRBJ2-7	CASSEAFPGYEQYF	TGTGCCAGCAGTGAAGCCTTTCCTGGTTACGAGCAGTACTTC
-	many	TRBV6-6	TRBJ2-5	CASSYLTAQETQYF	TGTGCCAGCAGTTACTTAACAGCACAAGAGACCCAGTACTTC
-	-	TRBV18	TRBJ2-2	CASSPLHSTNTGELFF	TGTGCCAGCTCACCACTCCACAGCACGAACACCGGGGAGCTGTTTTTT
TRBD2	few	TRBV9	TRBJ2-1	CASSRSGVTYNEQFF	TGTGCCAGCAGCCGAAGCGGGGTTACCTACAATGAGCAGTTCTTC
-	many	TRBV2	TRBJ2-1	CASSVGGNPYNEQFF	TGTGCCAGCAGTGTAGGGGGTAATCCTTACAATGAGCAGTTCTTC